This section outlines one T cell receptor (beta chain) sequence together with its context. The data were produced by immunoSEQ multiplex PCR, yet TCRdb's version contains in-frame clones alone and is incomplete. Altogether roughly 720,000 clones are present, about 92% being singletons, with the ten largest covering around a third. This sample was taken from a study of shared clonotypes between healthy human individuals. The receptor's source is a man between 18 and 29 years old in good health. Some clones in this sample may be carry-over from other donors' samples. Source material: memory CD8+ T cells from PBMCs. The subset denotes: CD45RO+ cells pooled with CCR7-negative TemRA cells.

The CDR3 DNA sequence: TGTGCCAGCAGCCCCTACGGAGGGGAACGACAAGAGACCCAGTACTTC. Its translation: CASSPYGGERQETQYF. This rearrangement joins TRBV11-2 to TRBJ2-5; a possible D gene is TRBD2 (6 bases). The CDR3 length is 16 residues. Deletions cut 5 bases from V and 2 bases from J, with 18 bases between. Germline-derived CDR1 and CDR2 are SGHAT and FQNNGV.